The clone carrying this TCR beta chain showed up just once. The method was immunoSEQ multiplex PCR; TCRdb's version includes in-frame clones alone and lacks a portion of them. The table lists approximately 12,000 clones, around two thirds of them singletons. The data originate from a study of OX40 agonist ivuxolimab in advanced cancers. Germline V CDR1 and CDR2: SQVTM, ANQGSEA. The CDR3 has 12 amino acids. J gave up 6 bases and V 6 bases, and 7 bases lay outside the gene matches. The origin of this receptor is an adult with an advanced solid tumor such as melanoma, head and neck, liver or kidney cancer. The source material was CD4+ or CD8+ T cells sorted from blood, sampled in a trial of the OX40 agonist ivuxolimab. The chain uses TRBV29-1 and TRBJ1-1; 7 nucleotides agree with TRBD1. In DNA form, the CDR3 reads TGCAGCGTCTATCAGGGGGTGTCTGAAGCTTTCTTT. It yields the protein CSVYQGVSEAFF.